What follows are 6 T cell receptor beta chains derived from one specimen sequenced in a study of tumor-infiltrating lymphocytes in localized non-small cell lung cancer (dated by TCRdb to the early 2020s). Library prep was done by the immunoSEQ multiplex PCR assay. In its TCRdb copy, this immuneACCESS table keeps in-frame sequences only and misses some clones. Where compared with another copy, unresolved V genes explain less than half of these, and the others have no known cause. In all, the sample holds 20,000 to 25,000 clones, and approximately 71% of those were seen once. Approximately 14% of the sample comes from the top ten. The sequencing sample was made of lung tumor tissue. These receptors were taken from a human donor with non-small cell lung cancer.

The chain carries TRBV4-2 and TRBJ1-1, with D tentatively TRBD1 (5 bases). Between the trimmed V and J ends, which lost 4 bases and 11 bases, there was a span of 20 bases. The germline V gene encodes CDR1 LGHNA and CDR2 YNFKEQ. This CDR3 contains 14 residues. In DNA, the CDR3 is TGTGCCAGCAGCCCCGCAGGAGGGGAATCGTCGGCTTTCTTT. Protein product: CASSPAGGESSAFF.

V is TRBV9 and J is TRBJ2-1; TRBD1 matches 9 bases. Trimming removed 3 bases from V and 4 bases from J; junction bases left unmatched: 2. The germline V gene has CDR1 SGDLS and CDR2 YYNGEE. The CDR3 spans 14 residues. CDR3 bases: TGTGCCAGCAGCGAGACAGGGGGTTACAATGAGCAGTTCTTC. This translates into CASSETGGYNEQFF.

CDR3: CASSAPGTSGSNEQFF. The CDR3 bases are TGTGCCAGCAGTGCGCCCGGGACTAGCGGGAGCAATGAGCAGTTCTTC. V usage is TRBV28 and J usage is TRBJ2-1; the match to TRBD2 covers 14 bases. This CDR3 comprises 16 residues. Germline V gene data show CDR1 as MDHEN and CDR2 as SYDVKM. Losses at the gene ends were 5 bases for V and 6 bases for J; bases not matched to a gene: 6.

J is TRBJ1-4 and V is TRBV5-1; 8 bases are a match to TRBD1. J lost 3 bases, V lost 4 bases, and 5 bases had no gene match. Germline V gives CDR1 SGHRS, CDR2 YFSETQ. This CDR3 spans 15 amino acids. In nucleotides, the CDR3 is TGCGCCAGCAGCCCCAGGGGGCCCCCTAATGAAAAACTGTTTTTT. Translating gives CASSPRGPPNEKLFF.

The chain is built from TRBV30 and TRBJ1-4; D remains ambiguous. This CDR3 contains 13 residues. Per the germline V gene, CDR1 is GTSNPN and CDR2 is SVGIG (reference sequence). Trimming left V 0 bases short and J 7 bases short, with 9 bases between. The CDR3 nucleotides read TGTGCCTGGAGTGTACAAAGGGCTGAAAAACTGTTTTTT. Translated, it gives CAWSVQRAEKLFF.

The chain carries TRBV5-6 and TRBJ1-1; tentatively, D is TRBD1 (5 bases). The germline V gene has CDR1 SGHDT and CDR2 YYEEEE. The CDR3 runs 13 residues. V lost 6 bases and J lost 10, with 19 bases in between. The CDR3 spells CASTPWGSGGAFF. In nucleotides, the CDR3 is TGTGCCAGCACCCCTTGGGGTTCCGGGGGAGCTTTCTTT.